Below, 13 T cell receptor beta chains from the same sample are listed, as sequenced in a study of vaccination and CD4 T cells after COVID-19. Stated treatment: roughly nine-day PBMC culture with coronavirus spike peptide pools or control peptides (ViraFEST assay). With the Oncomine TCR Beta short-read assay, DNA from cultured CD4+ T cells was sequenced. Using its own MiXCR run on the PCR reads, TCRdb lists one record per CDR3 protein. Of under 6,000 distinct CDR3 sequences listed, 40% are singletons. The antigens these receptors bind are not known. Sequences were obtained from CD4+ T cells from blood, cultured in vitro. These TCRs come from a human donor who had recovered from COVID-19.

This clonotype was seen more than once but under ten times. The chain is built from TRBV25-1 and TRBJ2-5; no firm D call. CDR3 length: 13 residues. With 4 bases removed from V and 5 bases from J, the gap between germline ends came to 11 bases. Germline-derived CDR1 and CDR2 are MGHDK and SYGVNS. In nucleotides, the CDR3 is TGTGCCAGCAGTGTTGGCTCGTTGGAGACCCAGTACTTC. Encoded protein: CASSVGSLETQYF.

This chain links TRBV6-5 with TRBJ2-7; a weak D match, TRBD1 (6 bases). CDR1 is MNHEY, CDR2 SVGAGI, per germline. This CDR3 has 15 residues. Trimming took 4 bases from V and 0 from J, leaving 13 bases between them. The CDR3 sequence: CASSSGQLSSYEQYF. In DNA, the CDR3 is TGTGCCAGCAGTTCCGGACAGCTGAGCTCCTACGAGCAGTACTTC.

A few counts support this clonotype. The chain links TRBV6-1 to TRBJ1-1; the D is unclear. The germline V gene has CDR1 MNHNS and CDR2 SASEGT. The CDR3 spans 13 residues. Trimming took 2 bases from V and 1 from J, leaving 5 bases between them. CDR3 loop: CASSEQSNTEAFF. CDR3 bases: TGTGCCAGCAGTGAACAGTCGAACACTGAAGCTTTCTTT.

This clonotype was seen only once. The genes are TRBV7-9 and TRBJ2-1, with 10 bases matching TRBD2. V lost 0 bases, J lost 9 bases, and 8 bases stayed unmatched. Per the germline V gene, CDR1 is SEHNR and CDR2 is FQNEAQ (reference sequence). This CDR3 is 16 amino acids long. In nucleotides, the CDR3 is TGTGCCAGCAGCTTAGCTCTAGCGGGAGAGGTAGTTGAGCAGTTCTTC. Its translation is CASSLALAGEVVEQFF.

This clonotype is categorized as hyperexpanded (1% or more). This chain connects TRBV30 to TRBJ1-1; the match to TRBD1 covers 7 bases. Germline CDR1 GTSNPN, CDR2 SVGIG (reference sequence). J lost 2 bases, V lost 2 bases, and 2 bases had no gene match. This CDR3 is 13 amino acids long. For the CDR3, the DNA is TGTGCCTGGAGTAGGGACAGTAACACTGAAGCTTTCTTT. Translated, it gives CAWSRDSNTEAFF.

The sample holds a few counts of this clonotype. CDR3 amino acids: CASSEAEGQGLGYTF. The DNA of the CDR3 is TGTGCCAGCAGTGAAGCGGAGGGACAGGGGTTAGGCTACACCTTC. The J gene is TRBJ1-2, the V gene TRBV2; TRBD1 agrees at 10 bases. V was pared by 0 bases and J by 8 bases, with 6 bases of the junction left unmatched. The CDR3 is made up of 15 amino acids. Germline-derived CDR1 and CDR2 are SNHLY and FYNNEI.

The chain employs TRBV7-2 and TRBJ2-5; either TRBD1 or TRBD2 may supply D (5 bases each). Trimming shortened V by 4 bases and J by 5 bases, and 14 bases separated the two germline ends. The CDR3 contains 14 residues. The germline CDR1 and CDR2 sequences are SGHTA and FQGNSA. The DNA of the CDR3 is TGTGCCAGCAGCTCCGTCCGGGACGGGGAGACCCAGTACTTC. Its protein product is CASSSVRDGETQYF.

The table lists this clonotype with a few counts. The V gene is TRBV7-9, the J gene TRBJ1-1, with no clear D. CDR3 length: 15 residues. Trimming shortened V by 1 base and J by 5 bases, and 14 bases separated the two germline ends. The germline V gene encodes CDR1 SEHNR and CDR2 FQNEAQ (reference sequence). CDR3 loop: CASSLGGKMRTEAFF. For the CDR3, the DNA is TGTGCCAGCAGCTTAGGAGGGAAAATGAGGACTGAAGCTTTCTTT.

The chain recombines TRBV18 with TRBJ2-7; 8 nucleotides match TRBD1. The CDR3 totals 14 residues. Germline CDR1 reads KGHSH; CDR2 reads LQKENI. V lost 3 bases to trimming and J lost 4 bases; unmatched junction nucleotides: 5. CDR3 protein: CASSPSGQVYEQYF. The CDR3, as DNA: TGTGCCAGCTCACCTTCGGGACAGGTTTACGAGCAGTACTTC.

The genes are TRBV2 and TRBJ2-7, with D perhaps matching TRBD2 (6 bases). V was trimmed by 3 bases and J by 3 bases, leaving 12 bases between them. Germline V gene sequence: CDR1 SNHLY, CDR2 FYNNEI. This CDR3 region has 14 residues. The CDR3 loop reads CASSDRGGFYEQYF. For the CDR3, the DNA is TGTGCCAGCAGTGATAGGGGAGGATTCTACGAGCAGTACTTC.

This rearrangement joins TRBV7-2 to TRBJ2-3; 16 bases are shared with TRBD2. CDR1 and CDR2 from the germline V gene are SGHTA and FQGNSA. The CDR3 runs to 18 residues. V was pared by 4 bases and J by 6 bases, with 10 bases of the junction left unmatched. The CDR3 bases are TGTGCCAGCAGCTCTGGGACTAGCGGGAGGGAGAGGTTCGATACGCAGTATTTT. Protein: CASSSGTSGRERFDTQYF.

V is TRBV7-8 and J is TRBJ1-1, with D possibly being TRBD1 (5 bases). This CDR3 region has 13 residues. Germline V gene sequence: CDR1 SGHVS, CDR2 FQNEAQ. V was pared by 3 bases and J by 4 bases, with 9 bases between. CDR3 residues: CASSFGRGTEAFF. The CDR3 coding sequence is TGTGCCAGCAGCTTCGGTAGGGGCACTGAAGCTTTCTTT.

This clonotype is a singleton in its sample. This chain connects TRBV7-3 to TRBJ2-1, with 8 bases matching TRBD2. The CDR3 totals 16 residues. Unmatched junction bases numbered 5, after V lost 4 bases and J lost 0 bases. Looked up from germline, CDR1 is SGHTA and CDR2 is FQGTGA. The CDR3 reads CASSSGGSSSYNEQFF. CDR3 sequence (DNA): TGTGCCAGCAGCTCGGGGGGGTCGAGCTCCTACAATGAGCAGTTCTTC.